This T cell receptor beta chain was identified during a study of blood T cell repertoires in COVID-19. About the study: Samples came from the United States, Italy and Spain, spanning acute and convalescent COVID-19.

Germline assignment: CDR1 SNHLY and CDR2 FYNNEI. V lost 4 bases, J lost 6 bases, and 5 bases stayed unmatched. The CDR3 is 14 residues long. In the original workflow: Reference gene primer amplification gave nucleated cell count estimates. Sequenced by immunoSEQ multiplex PCR; TCRdb stores in-frame clones only, minus some. V and J calls and clone size are given by that table; D and trimming were obtained from the DNA. The sample carries about 430,000 clones, approximately 91% recorded once. All exposed participants met a person with COVID-19 within 2 weeks before entering the study. The TCR comes from a woman in her late teens or twenties who had been exposed to COVID-19. Sequenced material: PBMCs or T cells enriched from blood (not recorded which). V is TRBV2 and J is TRBJ1-5, with TRBD1 matching over 8 bases. The CDR3 coding sequence is TGTGCCAGCAGTGGGGACAGGTTTATTCAGCCCCAGCATTTT. Translated, it gives CASSGDRFIQPQHF.